These 15 T cell receptor beta chains were sequenced from one sample in a study of lymphopenia after photon versus proton radiotherapy. Only in-frame clones appear in the TCRdb table, and some are missing; sequencing was by immunoSEQ multiplex PCR. The sample records roughly 30,000 clones, 94% being singletons. Sequencing used peripheral blood, obtained from a patient treated with photon-based radiotherapy. Source of these receptors: a woman in her forties or fifties with cholangiocarcinoma.

The chain has TRBV10-1 and TRBJ1-1, with D unresolved. The CDR3 runs to 12 residues. Germline V lookup: CDR1 WNHNN, CDR2 SYGVQD (reference sequence). With 5 bases removed from V and 4 bases from J, the gap between germline ends came to 8 bases. This CDR3 is CASSSLGTEAFF. The CDR3 nucleotides are TGCGCCAGCAGTTCCCTCGGCACTGAAGCTTTCTTT.

The CDR3 protein is CASSIGQTQYF. For the CDR3, the DNA is TGTGCCAGTAGTATAGGTCAGACCCAGTACTTC. V and J are TRBV19 and TRBJ2-5; D unclear. With 1 base removed from V and 6 bases from J, the gap between germline ends came to 3 bases. CDR3 size: 11 residues. CDR1 LNHDA and CDR2 SQIVND come from the germline V gene (reference sequence).

J is TRBJ2-7 and V is TRBV5-4; D is tentatively TRBD1 or TRBD2 (5 bases each). CDR1 and CDR2 from the germline V gene are SGHNT and YYREEE (reference sequence). The CDR3 runs 15 residues. The V end lost 0 bases, the J end lost 2 bases, and 12 bases lay between the germline ends. The CDR3 DNA is TGTGCCAGCAGCTTGGAGTCAGGGAGTACCTACGAGCAGTACTTC. Protein sequence: CASSLESGSTYEQYF.

CDR3 in amino acids: CASSLDTDTQYF. The CDR3 coding sequence is TGTGCCAGCAGCTTGGACACAGATACGCAGTATTTT. The rearrangement joins TRBV7-6 to TRBJ2-3; D unclear. Per the germline V gene, CDR1 is SGHVS and CDR2 is FNYEAQ. The ends were cut back, 3 bases at V and 2 bases at J, with 3 bases in the middle. The CDR3 sequence is 12 residues long.

This clone appeared once. The rearrangement uses TRBV18 and TRBJ2-3; TRBD2 agrees at 10 bases. The germline V gene has CDR1 KGHSH and CDR2 LQKENI. The CDR3 is 17 residues long. The V segment lost 3 bases and the J segment 4 bases; nucleotides outside the gene matches: 10. This CDR3 reads CASSPVGPGLASDTQYF. In nucleotides, the CDR3 is TGTGCCAGCTCACCCGTAGGACCGGGACTAGCGTCAGATACGCAGTATTTT.

V gene TRBV4-1 combines with J gene TRBJ2-1; D possibly corresponds to TRBD2 (7 bases). Germline assignment: CDR1 MGHRA and CDR2 YSYEKL. The CDR3 is made up of 17 amino acids. V was cut by 0 bases and J by 1 base, with 13 bases left in between. As DNA, the CDR3 is TGCGCCAGCAGCCAAGATGGCGGGGGCCGTTCCTACAATGAGCAGTTCTTC. The encoded protein is CASSQDGGGRSYNEQFF.

This chain joins TRBV9 and TRBJ2-5; TRBD1 might be the D (5 bases). CDR3 length equals 15 residues. Trimming removed 3 bases from V and 1 base from J, with 13 bases in between. Per the germline V gene, CDR1 is SGDLS and CDR2 is YYNGEE. CDR3 amino acids: CASSGLGQGQETQYF. The CDR3 DNA reads TGTGCCAGCAGCGGCCTAGGGCAGGGCCAAGAGACCCAGTACTTC.

The V call is TRBV5-1, the J call TRBJ2-3; D is possibly TRBD2 (6 bases). V lost 0 bases, J lost 2 bases, and 10 bases lay in between. The germline gives CDR1 SGHRS, CDR2 YFSETQ. This CDR3 contains 15 residues. This chain's CDR3 is CASSLGSGHTDTQYF. The CDR3 DNA reads as TGCGCCAGCAGCTTGGGTAGCGGACACACAGATACGCAGTATTTT.

The rearrangement uses TRBV29-1 and TRBJ2-2; D is ambiguous. From germline, CDR1 is SQVTM and CDR2 ANQGSEA. Trimming cost V 3 bases and J 1 base, with 9 bases left between them. The CDR3 sequence is 14 residues long. The CDR3 reads CSVDLLENTGELFF. CDR3 coding DNA: TGCAGCGTTGATCTCCTCGAGAACACCGGGGAGCTGTTTTTT.

This clone has just a few counts. In the same sample, other DNA sequences code for this CDR3. The V gene is TRBV19, the J gene TRBJ2-7, with D perhaps matching TRBD1 (6 bases). The CDR3 sequence is 16 residues long. In germline, CDR1 is LNHDA, CDR2 SQIVND (reference sequence). V was pared by 3 bases and J by 3 bases, with 18 bases between. The CDR3 coding sequence is TGTGCCAGTAGTATGGTGGAGACAGGCGTAAACTACGAGCAGTACTTC. Its translation is CASSMVETGVNYEQYF.

The chain joins TRBV11-3 to TRBJ1-3; no reliable D call. The CDR3 runs 13 residues. CDR1 and CDR2 (germline): SGHNT, YENEEA. V was shortened by 4 bases and J by 2 bases, with 6 bases between the two germline ends. CDR3 DNA: TGTGCCAGCAGCTCCGACGCTGGAAACACCATATATTTT. This gives the protein CASSSDAGNTIYF.

The chain has TRBV6-6 and TRBJ2-7, with TRBD1 matching 7 bases. The junction had 3 bases not matched to a gene; V was cut back by 0 bases and J by 1 base. Germline V CDR1 and CDR2: MNHNY, SVGAGI (reference sequence). The CDR3 has 15 residues. The CDR3 here is CASSYSKQGSYEQYF. CDR3 nucleotide sequence: TGTGCCAGCAGTTACTCTAAACAGGGGTCCTACGAGCAGTACTTC.

The CDR3 DNA reads as TGTGCCAGCAGTCCCCGGGACCACTACAATGAGCAGTTCTTC. The encoded protein is CASSPRDHYNEQFF. The gene calls are TRBV27 and TRBJ2-1; either TRBD1 or TRBD2 may supply D (5 bases each). V dropped 5 bases and J dropped 3 bases, with 11 bases sitting between them. The CDR3 is made up of 14 amino acids. Per the germline V gene, CDR1 is MNHEY and CDR2 is SMNVEV (reference sequence).

The chain has TRBV7-6 and TRBJ2-1; D is ambiguous. Per the germline V gene, CDR1 is SGHVS and CDR2 is FNYEAQ. The CDR3 contains 12 residues. The V end lost 2 bases, the J end lost 8 bases, and 7 bases lay between the germline ends. CDR3 bases: TGTGCCAGCAGCTTACTGCAGGATGAGCAGTTCTTC. Translation: CASSLLQDEQFF.

This chain joins TRBV4-3 and TRBJ1-2; D gene unclear. Germline CDR1 reads LGHNA; CDR2 reads YSLEER. The V end was cut by 4 bases, the J end by 6 bases, with 18 bases between. The CDR3 spans 15 residues. DNA for the CDR3: TGCGCCAGCAGCCCCGGGTACTTCGGCGACCATGGCTACACCTTC. It is translated as CASSPGYFGDHGYTF.